These 6 T cell receptor beta chains originate from one sample sequenced in a study of blood T cells in healthy people across ages. Alongside a J-beta primer mix, a sample-barcoded 5' primer served in a second PCR lasting roughly 7 to 12 cycles. TCRdb re-derived calls from the 5' RACE reads in MiXCR, one entry per CDR3 protein. The sample lists around 1,000,000 distinct CDR3 sequences, under 30% occurring once. These data were likewise used in another study, on T cells of mothers and their children.

The source material was blood. Receptors originate from a girl aged 2 to 9 in good health.

This clonotype was seen only a few times. V and J are TRBV29-1 and TRBJ1-2; D gene uncertain. Trimming pared 4 bases from V and 4 bases from J, leaving 7 bases between. This CDR3 comprises 11 residues. The V gene's germline CDR1 is SQVTM and CDR2 ANQGSEA. The CDR3 nucleotides read TGCAGCGTTGCCCCAGTCTATGGCTACACCTTC. Translation gives CSVAPVYGYTF.

The chain carries TRBV9 and TRBJ1-2; 8 bases map to TRBD1. This CDR3 contains 16 residues. From germline, CDR1 is SGDLS and CDR2 YYNGEE. With 3 bases clipped from V and 1 base from J, the junction kept 8 bases outside the gene matches. CDR3 sequence: CASSDDNRGNNYGYTF. The CDR3 region has the DNA TGTGCCAGCAGCGACGACAACAGGGGGAATAACTATGGCTACACCTTC.

This chain uses TRBV29-1 with TRBJ2-2; D call uncertain. The germline V and J ends were trimmed by 5 bases and 3 bases, with 10 bases remaining between them. The germline gives CDR1 SQVTM, CDR2 ANQGSEA. There are 13 residues in the CDR3. CDR3 nucleotide sequence: TGCAGCGTTCTTCATGGGGACACCGGGGAGCTGTTTTTT. Its translation is CSVLHGDTGELFF.

The rearrangement uses TRBV6-2 or TRBV6-3 and TRBJ2-1; either TRBD1 or TRBD2 may fit D (6 bases each). Looked up from germline, CDR1 is MNHEY and CDR2 is SVGEGT. The CDR3 covers 16 residues. Trimming shortened V by 0 bases and J by 1 base, and 10 bases separated the two germline ends. CDR3 coding DNA: TGTGCCAGCAGTTACTCTACAGGGAGGTCCTACAATGAGCAGTTCTTC. It codes for CASSYSTGRSYNEQFF.

A remark on this clonotype: Germline and junction disagree at one end, which may indicate a read error. The genes are TRBV10-3 and TRBJ1-2, with unresolved D. Germline V CDR1 and CDR2: ENHRY, SYGVKD. CDR3 size: 17 residues. For the CDR3, the DNA is TGTGCCATCAGCGACTACGGACGGAACCAAGATAACTGTGGCTACACCTTC. Its protein is CAISDYGRNQDNCGYTF.

CDR3 region: CSAEGFRSTEAFF. CDR3 nucleotide sequence: TGCAGTGCTGAAGGGTTCCGGAGCACTGAAGCTTTCTTT. The gene calls are TRBV20-1 and TRBJ1-1; no firm D call. Deletions cut 5 bases from V and 4 bases from J, with 14 bases between. This CDR3 has 13 residues. Looked up from germline, CDR1 is DFQATT and CDR2 is SNEGSKA (reference sequence).